This TCR beta chain derives from a study of T-cell reconstitution after alpha-beta-depleted transplantation in children. This clonotype has a count of ten or more. Unique molecular identifiers were incorporated into the prepared TCRbeta library. TCRdb analysed the PCR reads with MiXCR anew, one entry per CDR3 protein. The sample carries over 200,000 distinct CDR3 sequences, around 9.5% recorded once. This CDR3 has 17 residues. Germline values: CDR1 SGHRS, CDR2 YFSETQ. V shed 2 bases and J shed 3 bases, with 18 bases lying between them. This specimen consisted of PBMCs from the stem cell graft donor, obtained from the stem cell graft. The rearrangement joins TRBV5-1 to TRBJ1-3, with D perhaps TRBD1 (6 bases). The TCR originated in a human donor who donated a stem cell graft to a child with acute lymphoblastic leukemia. CDR3 nucleotides: TGCGCCAGCAGCTTTGGTTTCAGGGGCACTTATGGAAACACCATATATTTT. Protein: CASSFGFRGTYGNTIYF.